These 3 T cell receptor beta chains originate from one sample sequenced in a study of blood T cell repertoires in COVID-19. Assay used: immunoSEQ multiplex PCR; TCRdb lists only in-frame clones, some missing. The sample shows 40,000 to 50,000 clones, 87% of them seen only once. Sequencing input: peripheral blood. These receptors were obtained from a man aged 55-75 years with acute or convalescent COVID-19.

This clone showed up just once. This chain links TRBV13 with TRBJ2-1, with 8 bases lining up with TRBD2. The CDR3 has 17 residues. V lost 1 base and J lost 0; bases outside the gene matches: 5. The germline CDR1 and CDR2 sequences are PRHDT and FYEKMQ (reference sequence). The CDR3 is CASSLDVAGTSYNEQFF. As DNA, the CDR3 is TGTGCCAGCAGCTTAGATGTAGCGGGGACCTCCTACAATGAGCAGTTCTTC.

J is TRBJ1-4 and V is TRBV7-9; D is unresolved. V lost 6 bases and J lost 6, with 14 bases in between. Germline V gene sequence: CDR1 SEHNR, CDR2 FQNEAQ (reference sequence). The CDR3 is made up of 14 amino acids. The CDR3 region is CASRNSFGDEKLFF. The CDR3 DNA sequence: TGTGCCAGCAGAAACAGCTTCGGGGATGAAAAACTGTTTTTT.

V and J are TRBV12-3 or TRBV12-4 and TRBJ2-7; the D gene is possibly TRBD1 (6 bases). The CDR3 has 13 residues. V lost 4 bases, J lost 6 bases, and 13 bases lay in between. This chain's CDR3 is CASSSGDGVEQYF. CDR3 nucleotide sequence: TGTGCCAGCAGTTCAGGGGACGGGGTCGAGCAGTACTTC.